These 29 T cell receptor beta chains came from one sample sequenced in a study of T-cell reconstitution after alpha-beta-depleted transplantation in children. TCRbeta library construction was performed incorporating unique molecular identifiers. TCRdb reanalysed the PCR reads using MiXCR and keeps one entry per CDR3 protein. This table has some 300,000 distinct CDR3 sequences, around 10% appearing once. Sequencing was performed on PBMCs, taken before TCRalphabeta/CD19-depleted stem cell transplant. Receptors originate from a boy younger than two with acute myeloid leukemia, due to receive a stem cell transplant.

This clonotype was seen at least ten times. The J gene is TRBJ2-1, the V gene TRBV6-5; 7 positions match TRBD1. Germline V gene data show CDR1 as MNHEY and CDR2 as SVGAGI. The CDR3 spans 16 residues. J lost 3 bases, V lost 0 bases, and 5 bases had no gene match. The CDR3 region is CASSYSGDRDYNEQFF. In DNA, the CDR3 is TGTGCCAGCAGTTACTCCGGCGACAGGGACTACAATGAGCAGTTCTTC.

The CDR3 is CASSSRFQLHRGNTEAFF. The CDR3 DNA reads as TGCGCCAGCAGCTCTAGATTTCAGCTCCACAGGGGGAACACTGAAGCTTTCTTT. The V gene is TRBV5-1, the J gene TRBJ1-1; 7 bases agree with TRBD1. The germline V gene has CDR1 SGHRS and CDR2 YFSETQ. The CDR3 loop spans 18 amino acids. Trimming took 3 bases from V and 1 from J; bases not matched to a gene: 15.

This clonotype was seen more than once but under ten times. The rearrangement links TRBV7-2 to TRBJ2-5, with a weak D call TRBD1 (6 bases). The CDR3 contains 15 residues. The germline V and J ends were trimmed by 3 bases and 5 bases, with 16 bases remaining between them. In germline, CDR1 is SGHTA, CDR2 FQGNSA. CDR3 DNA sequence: TGTGCCAGCAGCTTCCCGGCAGGGGCAGGGGAGACCCAGTACTTC. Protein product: CASSFPAGAGETQYF.

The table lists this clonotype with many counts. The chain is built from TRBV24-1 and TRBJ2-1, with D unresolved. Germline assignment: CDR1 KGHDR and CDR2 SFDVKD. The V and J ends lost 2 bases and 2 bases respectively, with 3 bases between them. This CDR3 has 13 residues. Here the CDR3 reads CATSDSPYNEQFF. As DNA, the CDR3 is TGTGCCACCAGTGATTCCCCCTACAATGAGCAGTTCTTC.

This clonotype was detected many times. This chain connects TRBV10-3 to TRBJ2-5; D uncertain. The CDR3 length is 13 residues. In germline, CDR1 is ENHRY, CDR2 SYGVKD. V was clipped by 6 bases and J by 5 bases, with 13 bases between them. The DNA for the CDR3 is TGTGCCATCAGGGCCGGTAGTCCGGAGACCCAGTACTTC. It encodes CAIRAGSPETQYF.

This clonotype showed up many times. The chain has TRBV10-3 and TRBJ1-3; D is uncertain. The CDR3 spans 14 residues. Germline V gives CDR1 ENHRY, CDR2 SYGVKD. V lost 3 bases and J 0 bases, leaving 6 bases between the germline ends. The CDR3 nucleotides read TGTGCCATCAGTGACACCCTCTCTGGAAACACCATATATTTT. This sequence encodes CAISDTLSGNTIYF.

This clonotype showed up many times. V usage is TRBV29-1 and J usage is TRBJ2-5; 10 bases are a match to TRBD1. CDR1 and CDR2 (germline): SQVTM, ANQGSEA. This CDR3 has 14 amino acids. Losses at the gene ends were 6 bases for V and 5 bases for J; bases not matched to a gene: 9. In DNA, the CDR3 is TGCAGCGTCCCTAAACGGACAGGGGGTGAGACCCAGTACTTC. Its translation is CSVPKRTGGETQYF.

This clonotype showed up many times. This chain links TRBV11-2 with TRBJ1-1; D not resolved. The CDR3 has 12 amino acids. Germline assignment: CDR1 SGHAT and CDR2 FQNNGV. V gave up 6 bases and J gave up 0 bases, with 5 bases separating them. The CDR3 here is CASSSVNTEAFF. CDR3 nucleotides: TGTGCCAGCAGTTCAGTGAACACTGAAGCTTTCTTT.

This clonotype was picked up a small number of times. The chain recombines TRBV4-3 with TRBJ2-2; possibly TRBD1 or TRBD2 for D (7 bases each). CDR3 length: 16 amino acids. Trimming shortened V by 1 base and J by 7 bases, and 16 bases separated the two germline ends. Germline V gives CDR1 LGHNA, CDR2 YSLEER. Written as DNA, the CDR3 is TGCGCCAGCAGCCAAGTGGTCAGGGGGGGGCACGGGGAGCTGTTTTTT. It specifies CASSQVVRGGHGELFF.

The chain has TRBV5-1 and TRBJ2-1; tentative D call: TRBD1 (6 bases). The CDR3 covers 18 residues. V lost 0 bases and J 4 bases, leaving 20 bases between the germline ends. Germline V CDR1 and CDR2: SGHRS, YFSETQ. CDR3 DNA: TGCGCCAGCAGCTTGGGTCCTCTGGACAGCTGGGGGTACAATGAGCAGTTCTTC. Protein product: CASSLGPLDSWGYNEQFF.

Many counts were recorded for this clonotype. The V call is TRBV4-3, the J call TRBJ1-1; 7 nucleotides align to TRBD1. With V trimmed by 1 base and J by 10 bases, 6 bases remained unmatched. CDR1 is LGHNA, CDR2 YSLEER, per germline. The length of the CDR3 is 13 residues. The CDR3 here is CASSQAPRQGAFF. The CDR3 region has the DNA TGCGCCAGCAGCCAAGCCCCTCGACAGGGAGCTTTCTTT.

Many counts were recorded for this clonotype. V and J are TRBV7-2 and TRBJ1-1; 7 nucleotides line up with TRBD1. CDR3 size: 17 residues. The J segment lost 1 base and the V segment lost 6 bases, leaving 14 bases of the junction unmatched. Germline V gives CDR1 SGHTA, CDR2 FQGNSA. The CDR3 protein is CASSPNHFRTGNTEAFF. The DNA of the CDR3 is TGTGCCAGCAGTCCTAACCACTTTCGGACAGGGAACACTGAAGCTTTCTTT.

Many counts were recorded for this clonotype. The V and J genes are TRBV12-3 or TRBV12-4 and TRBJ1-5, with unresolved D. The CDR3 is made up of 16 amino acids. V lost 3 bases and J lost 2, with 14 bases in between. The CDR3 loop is CASSLSAAGGNQPQHF. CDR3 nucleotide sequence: TGTGCCAGCAGTTTGAGTGCGGCGGGCGGCAATCAGCCCCAGCATTTT.

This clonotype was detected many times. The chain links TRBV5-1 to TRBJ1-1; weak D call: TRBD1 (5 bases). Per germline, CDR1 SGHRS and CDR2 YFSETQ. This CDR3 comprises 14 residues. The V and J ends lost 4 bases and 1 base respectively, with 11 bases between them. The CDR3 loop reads CASSRAGQNTEAFF. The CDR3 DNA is TGCGCCAGCAGCCGGGCCGGACAGAACACTGAAGCTTTCTTT. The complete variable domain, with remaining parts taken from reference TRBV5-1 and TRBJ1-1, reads KAGVTQTPRYLIKTRGQQVTLSCSPISGHRSVSWYQQTPGQGLQFLFEYFSETQRNKGNFPGRFSGRQFSNSRSEMNVSTLELGDSALYLCASSRAGQNTEAFFGQGTRLTVV.

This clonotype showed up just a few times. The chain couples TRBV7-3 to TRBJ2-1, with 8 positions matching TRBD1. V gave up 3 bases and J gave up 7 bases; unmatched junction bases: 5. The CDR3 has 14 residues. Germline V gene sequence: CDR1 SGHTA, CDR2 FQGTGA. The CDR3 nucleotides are TGTGCCAGCAGCTTCGGACAGGGTATGAATGAGCAGTTCTTC. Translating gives CASSFGQGMNEQFF. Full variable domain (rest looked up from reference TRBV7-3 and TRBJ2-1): GAGVSQTPSNKVTEKGKYVELRCDPISGHTALYWYRQSLGQGPEFLIYFQGTGAADDSGLPNDRFFAVRPEGSVSTLKIQRTERGDSAVYLCASSFGQGMNEQFFGPGTRLTVL.

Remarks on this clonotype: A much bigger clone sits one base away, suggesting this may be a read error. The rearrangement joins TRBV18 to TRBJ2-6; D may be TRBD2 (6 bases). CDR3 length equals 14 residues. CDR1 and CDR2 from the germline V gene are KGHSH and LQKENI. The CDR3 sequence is CASLEGPGANVLIF. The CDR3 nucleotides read TGTGCCAGCTTGGAGGGCCCTGGGGCCAACGTCCTGATTTTC.

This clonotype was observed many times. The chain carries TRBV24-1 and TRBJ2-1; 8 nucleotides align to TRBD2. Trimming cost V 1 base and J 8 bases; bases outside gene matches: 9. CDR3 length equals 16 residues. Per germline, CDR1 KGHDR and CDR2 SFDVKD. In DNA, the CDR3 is TGTGCCACCAGTGATTTTAGCCACACCGGGAGGGATGAGCAGTTCTTC. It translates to CATSDFSHTGRDEQFF.

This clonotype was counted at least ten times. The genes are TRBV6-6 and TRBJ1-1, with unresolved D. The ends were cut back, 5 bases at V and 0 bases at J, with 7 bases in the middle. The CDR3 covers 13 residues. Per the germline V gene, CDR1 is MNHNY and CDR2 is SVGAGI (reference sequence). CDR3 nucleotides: TGTGCCAGCAGTAACCTTATGAACACTGAAGCTTTCTTT. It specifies CASSNLMNTEAFF.

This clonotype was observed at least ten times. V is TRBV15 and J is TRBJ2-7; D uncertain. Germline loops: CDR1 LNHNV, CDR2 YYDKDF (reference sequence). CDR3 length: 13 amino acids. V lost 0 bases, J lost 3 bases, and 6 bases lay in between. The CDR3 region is CATSRDKGYEQYF. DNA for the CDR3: TGTGCCACCAGCAGAGATAAGGGCTACGAGCAGTACTTC.

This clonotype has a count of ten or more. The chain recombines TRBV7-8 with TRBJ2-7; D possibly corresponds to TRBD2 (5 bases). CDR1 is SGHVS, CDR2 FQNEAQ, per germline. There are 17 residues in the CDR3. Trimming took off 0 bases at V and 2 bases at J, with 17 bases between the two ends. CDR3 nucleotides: TGTGCCAGCAGCTTAGCCCCCCTAGCTGCCCCCGCCTACGAGCAGTACTTC. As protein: CASSLAPLAAPAYEQYF.

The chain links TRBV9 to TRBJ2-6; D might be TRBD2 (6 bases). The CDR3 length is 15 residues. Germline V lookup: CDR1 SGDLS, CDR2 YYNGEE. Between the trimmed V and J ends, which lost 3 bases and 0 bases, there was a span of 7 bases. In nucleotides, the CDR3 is TGTGCCAGCAGCGGGGGGGACTCTGGGGCCAACGTCCTGACTTTC. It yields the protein CASSGGDSGANVLTF. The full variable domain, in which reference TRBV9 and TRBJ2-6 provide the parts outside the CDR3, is DSGVTQTPKHLITATGQRVTLRCSPRSGDLSVYWYQQSLDQGLQFLIQYYNGEERAKGNILERFSAQQFPDLHSELNLSSLELGDSALYFCASSGGDSGANVLTFGAGSRLTVL.

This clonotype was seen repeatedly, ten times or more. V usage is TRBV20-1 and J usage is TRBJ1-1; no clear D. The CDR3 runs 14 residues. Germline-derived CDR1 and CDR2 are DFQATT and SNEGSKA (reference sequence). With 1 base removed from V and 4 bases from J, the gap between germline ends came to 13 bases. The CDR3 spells CSARAPSVGTEAFF. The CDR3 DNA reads TGCAGTGCTAGAGCCCCCTCGGTTGGCACTGAAGCTTTCTTT.

The CDR3 loop is CASTSSKGQAHTGELFF. The CDR3 coding sequence is TGTGCCAGCACCTCTTCTAAGGGACAGGCCCACACCGGGGAGCTGTTTTTT. The gene calls are TRBV12-3 or TRBV12-4 and TRBJ2-2, with 8 bases aligning to TRBD1. The trim removed 7 bases at V and 3 bases at J, leaving 13 bases unmatched. The length of the CDR3 is 17 residues.

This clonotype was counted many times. CDR3 sequence reads: CASSQINGAPLHF. The CDR3 bases are TGTGCCAGCAGCCAGATAAATGGGGCACCCCTCCACTTT. J is TRBJ1-6 and V is TRBV3-1; unclear D gene. Germline V lookup: CDR1 LGHDT, CDR2 YNNKEL (reference sequence). V was trimmed by 3 bases and J by 11 bases, leaving 11 bases between them. The CDR3 contains 13 residues.

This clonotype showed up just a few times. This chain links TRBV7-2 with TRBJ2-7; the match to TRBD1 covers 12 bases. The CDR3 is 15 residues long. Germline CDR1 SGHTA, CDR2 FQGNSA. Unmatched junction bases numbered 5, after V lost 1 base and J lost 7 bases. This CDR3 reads CASSLVGTGGREQYF. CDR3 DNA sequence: TGTGCCAGCAGCTTAGTCGGGACAGGGGGCCGGGAGCAGTACTTC. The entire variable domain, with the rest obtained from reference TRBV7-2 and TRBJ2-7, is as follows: GAGVSQSPSNKVTEKGKDVELRCDPISGHTALYWYRQSLGQGLEFLIYFQGNSAPDKSGLPSDRFSAERTGGSVSTLTIQRTQQEDSAVYLCASSLVGTGGREQYFGPGTRLTVT.

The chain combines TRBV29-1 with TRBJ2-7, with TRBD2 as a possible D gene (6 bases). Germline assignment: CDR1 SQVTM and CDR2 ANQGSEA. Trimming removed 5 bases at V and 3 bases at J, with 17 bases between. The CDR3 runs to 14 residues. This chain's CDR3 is CSVRPSGLSYEQYF. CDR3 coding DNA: TGCAGCGTTCGGCCCTCGGGACTCAGCTACGAGCAGTACTTC.

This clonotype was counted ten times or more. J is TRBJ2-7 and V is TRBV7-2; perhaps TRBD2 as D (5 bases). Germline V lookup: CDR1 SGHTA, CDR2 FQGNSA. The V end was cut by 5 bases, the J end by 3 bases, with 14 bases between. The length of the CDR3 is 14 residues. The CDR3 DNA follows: TGTGCCAGCAGCCTAAGGGTACTAGACTACGAGCAGTACTTC. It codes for CASSLRVLDYEQYF.

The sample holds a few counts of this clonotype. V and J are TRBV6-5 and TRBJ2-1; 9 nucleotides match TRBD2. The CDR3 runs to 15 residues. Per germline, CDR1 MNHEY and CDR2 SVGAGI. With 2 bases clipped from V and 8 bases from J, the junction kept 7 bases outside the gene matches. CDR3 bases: TGTGCCAGCAGTTACAGGCGGGGGGGCAGGGATGAGCAGTTCTTC. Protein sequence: CASSYRRGGRDEQFF.

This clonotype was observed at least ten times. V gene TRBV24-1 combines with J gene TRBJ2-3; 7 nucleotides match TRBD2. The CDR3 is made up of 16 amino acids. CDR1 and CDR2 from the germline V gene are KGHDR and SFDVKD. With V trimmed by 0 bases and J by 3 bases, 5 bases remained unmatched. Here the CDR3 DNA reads TGTGCCACCAGTGATTTGGGCGGGGGAACAACAGATACGCAGTATTTT. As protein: CATSDLGGGTTDTQYF.